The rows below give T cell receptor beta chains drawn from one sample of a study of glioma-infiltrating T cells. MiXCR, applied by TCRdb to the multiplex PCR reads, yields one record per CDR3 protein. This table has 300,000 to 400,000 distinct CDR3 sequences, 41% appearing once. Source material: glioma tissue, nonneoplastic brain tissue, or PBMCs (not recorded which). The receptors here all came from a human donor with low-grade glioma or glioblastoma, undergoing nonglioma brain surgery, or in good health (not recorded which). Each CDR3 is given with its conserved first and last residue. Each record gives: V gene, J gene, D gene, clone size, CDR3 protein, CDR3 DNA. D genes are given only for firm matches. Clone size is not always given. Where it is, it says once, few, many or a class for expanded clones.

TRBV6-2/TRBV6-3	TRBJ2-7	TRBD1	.	CASTDRAGYEQYF	TGTGCCAGCACCGACAGGGCGGGTTACGAGCAGTACTTC
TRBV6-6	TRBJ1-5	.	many	CASSYGGPLSNQPQHF	TGTGCCAGCAGTTACGGGGGCCCTTTAAGCAATCAGCCCCAGCATTTT
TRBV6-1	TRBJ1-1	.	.	CASSGLGATEAFF	TGTGCCAGCAGTGGGCTAGGGGCCACTGAAGCTTTCTTT
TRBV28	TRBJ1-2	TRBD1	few	CASSFSIGTGGYGYTF	TGTGCCAGCAGTTTTTCTATCGGGACAGGGGGCTATGGCTACACCTTC
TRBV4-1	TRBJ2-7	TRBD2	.	CASSHFRAGLAGELSDHYEQYF	TGCGCCAGCAGCCACTTCCGGGCGGGACTAGCGGGAGAATTATCCGATCACTACGAGCAGTACTTC
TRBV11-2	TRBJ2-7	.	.	CASSVDQGTYEQYF	TGTGCCAGCAGCGTAGATCAGGGAACCTACGAGCAGTACTTC
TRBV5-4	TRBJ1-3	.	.	CASSFKDSSGNTIYF	TGTGCCAGCAGCTTCAAGGACAGCTCTGGAAACACCATATATTTT
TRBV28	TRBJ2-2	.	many	CASTTTGLTGELFF	TGTGCCAGCACCACTACAGGGCTCACCGGGGAGCTGTTTTTT
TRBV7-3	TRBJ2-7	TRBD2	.	CASSPVAGPSYEQYF	TGTGCCAGCAGCCCTGTAGCGGGACCCTCCTACGAGCAGTACTTC
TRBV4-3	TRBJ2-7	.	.	CASSQGTSGLSEQYF	TGCGCCAGCAGCCAAGGGACATCCGGCTTGTCCGAGCAGTACTTC
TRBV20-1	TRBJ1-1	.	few	CSAVVGVNTEAFF	TGCAGTGCTGTGGTTGGGGTTAATACTGAAGCTTTCTTT
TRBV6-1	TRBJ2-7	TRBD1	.	CASNPLRDRGLYEQYF	TGTGCCAGCAACCCCCTCCGGGACAGGGGGCTGTACGAGCAGTACTTC
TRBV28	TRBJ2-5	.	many	CASSLRRASIQETQYF	TGTGCCAGCAGTTTAAGGAGGGCCTCAATCCAAGAGACCCAGTACTTC
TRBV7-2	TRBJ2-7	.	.	CASRSRTVSYEQYF	TGTGCCAGCAGAAGCCGGACAGTTAGTTACGAGCAGTACTTC
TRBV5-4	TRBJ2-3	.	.	CASSLAPGDLSSFTDTQYF	TGTGCCAGCAGCTTGGCACCGGGGGACCTGTCTAGCTTTACAGATACGCAGTATTTT
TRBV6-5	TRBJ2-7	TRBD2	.	CASSYSSAGEGYEQYF	TGTGCCAGCAGTTACTCGTCGGCGGGGGAAGGGTACGAGCAGTACTTC
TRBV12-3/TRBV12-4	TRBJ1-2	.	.	CASSPGPITYGYTF	TGTGCCAGCAGCCCGGGACCCATAACCTATGGCTACACCTTC
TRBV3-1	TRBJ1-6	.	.	CASSQVYNSPLHF	TGTGCCAGCAGCCAAGTTTATAATTCACCCCTCCACTTT
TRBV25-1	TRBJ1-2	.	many	CASSGTAIYGYTF	TGTGCCAGCAGTGGGACAGCTATCTATGGCTACACCTTC
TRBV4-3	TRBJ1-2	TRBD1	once	CASSLHFGTEVGYTF	TGCGCCAGCAGCCTACACTTCGGGACAGAAGTCGGCTACACCTTC
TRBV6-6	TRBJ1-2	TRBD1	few	CASSYWTGKDGYTF	TGTGCCAGCAGTTACTGGACAGGGAAAGATGGCTACACCTTC
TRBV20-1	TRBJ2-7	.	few	CSATGRQPTPYEQYF	TGCAGTGCTACGGGGCGACAGCCTACCCCCTACGAGCAGTACTTC
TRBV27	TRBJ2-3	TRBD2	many	CASRRLAGGITDTQYF	TGTGCCAGCAGAAGACTAGCGGGAGGGATCACAGATACGCAGTATTTT
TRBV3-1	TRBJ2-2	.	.	CASSQVNTGELFF	TGTGCCAGCAGCCAAGTAAACACCGGGGAGCTGTTTTTT
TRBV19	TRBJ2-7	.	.	CASSIARGPYEQYF	TGTGCCAGTAGTATTGCCAGGGGCCCCTACGAGCAGTACTTC
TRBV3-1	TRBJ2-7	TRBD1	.	CASSRHGTAYEQYF	TGTGCCAGCAGCCGTCACGGGACAGCCTACGAGCAGTACTTC
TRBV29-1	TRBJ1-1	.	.	CSVEEVRTEAFF	TGCAGCGTTGAGGAGGTTCGGACTGAAGCTTTCTTT
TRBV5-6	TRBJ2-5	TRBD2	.	CASSLLLAGGQETQYF	TGTGCCAGCAGCTTGCTCCTAGCGGGAGGGCAAGAGACCCAGTACTTC
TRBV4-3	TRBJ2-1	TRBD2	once	CASSQQAGVRNEQFF	TGCGCCAGCAGCCAACAAGCGGGAGTACGGAATGAGCAGTTCTTC
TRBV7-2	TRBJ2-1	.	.	CASSLARGSYNEQFF	TGTGCCAGCAGCTTAGCGAGGGGCTCCTACAATGAGCAGTTCTTC
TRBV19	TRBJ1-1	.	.	CASSISPDRNTEAFF	TGTGCCAGTAGTATAAGTCCCGACAGGAACACTGAAGCTTTCTTT
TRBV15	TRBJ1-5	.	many	CATSSDMLRPQHF	TGTGCCACCAGCAGTGACATGCTACGACCCCAGCATTTT
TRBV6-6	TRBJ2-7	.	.	CASSVGPADYEQYF	TGTGCCAGCAGCGTAGGGCCAGCGGACTACGAGCAGTACTTC
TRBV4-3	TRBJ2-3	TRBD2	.	CASSQGREADTQYF	TGCGCCAGCAGCCAAGGGCGGGAGGCAGATACGCAGTATTTT
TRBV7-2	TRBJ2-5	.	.	CASRPLGLIQETQYF	TGTGCCAGCAGACCCCTAGGACTGATCCAAGAGACCCAGTACTTC
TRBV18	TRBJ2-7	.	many	CASSQSGMAEQYF	TGTGCCAGCTCTCAGTCCGGCATGGCCGAGCAGTACTTC
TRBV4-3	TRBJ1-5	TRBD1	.	CASSPATGINQPQHF	TGCGCCAGCAGCCCGGCGACAGGGATAAATCAGCCCCAGCATTTT
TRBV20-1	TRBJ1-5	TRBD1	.	CSATGQGGKGNQPQHF	TGCAGTGCGACGGGACAGGGGGGTAAAGGCAATCAGCCCCAGCATTTT
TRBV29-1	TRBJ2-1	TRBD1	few	CSGDRGVEYEQFF	TGCAGCGGGGACAGGGGTGTTGAATATGAGCAGTTCTTC
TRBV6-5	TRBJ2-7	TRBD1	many	CASSYSGPGQAPYEQYF	TGTGCCAGCAGTTACTCGGGACCGGGACAGGCTCCCTACGAGCAGTACTTC
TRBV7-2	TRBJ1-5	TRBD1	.	CASSVQGAGNQPQHF	TGTGCCAGCAGCGTTCAGGGGGCAGGGAATCAGCCCCAGCATTTT
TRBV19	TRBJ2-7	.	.	CASSIESGTSYEQYF	TGTGCCAGTAGTATAGAAAGCGGAACCTCCTACGAGCAGTACTTC
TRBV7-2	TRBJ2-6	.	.	CASSLLGAGANVLTF	TGTGCCAGCAGCTTATTGGGTGCTGGGGCCAACGTCCTGACTTTC
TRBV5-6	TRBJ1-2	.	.	CASSLTTGLLTF	TGTGCCAGCAGCTTAACGACAGGACTCCTAACCTTC
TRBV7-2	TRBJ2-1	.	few	CASSDLPRPLTGQFF	TGTGCCAGCAGCGACCTCCCCAGGCCACTCACTGGGCAGTTCTTC
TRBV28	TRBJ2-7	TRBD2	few	CASSRPRGTSLYYEQYF	TGTGCCAGCAGTCGCCCCCGGGGGACTAGCCTATACTACGAGCAGTACTTC
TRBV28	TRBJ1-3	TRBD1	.	CASSPPGTGRVRFSGNTIYF	TGTGCCAGCAGCCCACCCGGGACAGGGAGGGTACGATTCTCTGGAAACACCATATATTTT